One sample yielded the 20 T cell receptor beta chains listed below, sequenced in a study of shared clonotypes between healthy human individuals. The repertoire was sequenced with immunoSEQ multiplex PCR; TCRdb's copy has only in-frame clones and lacks some. The data show about 600,000 clones, roughly 95% seen once. Terminally differentiated effector memory CD45RA+ cells were left out of the naive CD8 fraction, which was CD45RO-negative and positively selected for CCR7. The sequenced material came from naive CD8+ T cells sorted from blood. The receptor source for this set is a woman aged 25 to 45 in good health.

The chain carries TRBV6-4 and TRBJ2-1; the D is unclear. This CDR3 region has 13 residues. Trimming stripped 4 bases from V and 3 bases from J, with 7 bases between. Germline CDR1 and CDR2: MRHNA and SNTAGT. The CDR3 loop is CASSAGSYNEQFF. Here the CDR3 DNA reads TGTGCCAGCAGTGCGGGTAGCTACAATGAGCAGTTCTTC.

The genes are TRBV6-5 and TRBJ1-3; no firm D call. In germline, CDR1 is MNHEY, CDR2 SVGAGI. The CDR3 runs to 15 residues. V was trimmed by 6 bases and J by 0 bases, leaving 12 bases between them. In DNA, the CDR3 is TGTGCCAGCAGCCTACAGCCCATCTCTGGAAACACCATATATTTT. Translating it yields CASSLQPISGNTIYF.

This clone appeared a single time. The chain recombines TRBV5-6 with TRBJ2-5, with TRBD2 identical over 8 bases. The ends lost 4 bases at V and 5 bases at J; junction bases unmatched: 7. Germline V CDR1 and CDR2: SGHDT, YYEEEE. The CDR3 is 14 residues long. In DNA form, the CDR3 reads TGTGCCAGCAGCACCGAGGGACTAGAGGAGACCCAGTACTTC. Translating gives CASSTEGLEETQYF.

This chain uses TRBV7-9 with TRBJ1-1; D might be TRBD1 (5 bases). The CDR3 runs 15 residues. The germline gives CDR1 SEHNR, CDR2 FQNEAQ (reference sequence). The ends were cut back, 4 bases at V and 4 bases at J, with 16 bases in the middle. Here the CDR3 DNA reads TGTGCCAGCAGCTCCACGGCAGGGACCACCACTGAAGCTTTCTTT. Its translation: CASSSTAGTTTEAFF.

This clone was found a few times. This sample also contains other DNA sequences that code for the same CDR3. V gene TRBV9 combines with J gene TRBJ2-3; D unresolved. The CDR3 extends over 12 amino acids. V was pared by 0 bases and J by 1 base, with 0 bases between. Germline loops: CDR1 SGDLS, CDR2 YYNGEE. CDR3 loop: CASSVGTDTQYF. The CDR3 DNA reads TGTGCCAGCAGCGTAGGCACAGATACGCAGTATTTT. The whole variable domain, remainder taken from reference TRBV9 and TRBJ2-3, is DSGVTQTPKHLITATGQRVTLRCSPRSGDLSVYWYQQSLDQGLQFLIQYYNGEERAKGNILERFSAQQFPDLHSELNLSSLELGDSALYFCASSVGTDTQYFGPGTRLTVL.

The J gene is TRBJ1-5, the V gene TRBV28; 7 nucleotides align to TRBD1. The CDR3 has 13 amino acids. V shed 1 base, J shed 7 bases, and the junction held 1 base outside the gene matches. Germline-derived CDR1 and CDR2 are MDHEN and SYDVKM. CDR3 protein: CASSLLQGQPQHF. The CDR3 DNA reads TGTGCCAGCAGTTTATTACAGGGGCAGCCCCAGCATTTT.

This sequence joins TRBV7-4 and TRBJ1-2, with 10 bases lining up with TRBD1. The CDR3 is made up of 14 amino acids. Per germline, CDR1 SGHVT and CDR2 SQSDAQ. V shed 5 bases and J 8 bases; nucleotides not matched to a gene: 8. This chain's CDR3 is CASSPWDRGYGYTF. The CDR3, as DNA: TGTGCCAGCAGCCCCTGGGACAGGGGATACGGCTACACCTTC. Together with reference TRBV7-4 and TRBJ1-2, the CDR3 gives the full variable domain: GAGVSQSPRYKVAKRGRDVALRCDSISGHVTLYWYRQTLGQGSEVLTYSQSDAQRDKSGRPSGRFSAERPERSVSTLKIQRTEQGDSAVYLCASSPWDRGYGYTFGSGTRLTVV.

This rearrangement joins TRBV29-1 to TRBJ2-1; D remains ambiguous. Per germline, CDR1 SQVTM and CDR2 ANQGSEA. The V end was cut by 4 bases, the J end by 5 bases, with 15 bases between. The CDR3 has 14 residues. The CDR3 loop reads CSVGDDDVDNEQFF. The CDR3 bases are TGCAGCGTTGGGGATGATGACGTGGACAATGAGCAGTTCTTC.

This clone was found once. The gene calls are TRBV4-2 and TRBJ2-1; D unresolved. This CDR3 contains 15 residues. V dropped 0 bases and J dropped 6 bases, with 12 bases sitting between them. Germline V gene data show CDR1 as LGHNA and CDR2 as YNFKEQ. The CDR3 DNA follows: TGTGCCAGCAGCCAAGATCGTAGGAGTGGCAATGAGCAGTTCTTC. Protein product: CASSQDRRSGNEQFF.

This clone has just one count. The CDR3 DNA sequence: TGTGCCAGCAGTTCCAAGGGGACAGGGGGGACCGGGGAGCTGTTTTTT. Its translation: CASSSKGTGGTGELFF. The chain couples TRBV28 to TRBJ2-2; 11 nucleotides line up with TRBD1. V lost 4 bases and J lost 5; bases outside the gene matches: 6. This CDR3 region has 16 residues. The V gene's germline CDR1 is MDHEN and CDR2 SYDVKM. Filled out from reference TRBV28 and TRBJ2-2, the complete variable domain reads DVKVTQSSRYLVKRTGEKVFLECVQDMDHENMFWYRQDPGLGLRLIYFSYDVKMKEKGDIPEGYSVSREKKERFSLILESASTNQTSMYLCASSSKGTGGTGELFFGEGSRLTVL.

The V and J genes are TRBV19 and TRBJ2-7, with TRBD2 matching 9 bases. Losses at the gene ends were 3 bases for V and 3 bases for J; bases not matched to a gene: 3. Germline CDR1 reads LNHDA; CDR2 reads SQIVND (reference sequence). The CDR3 is made up of 14 amino acids. The CDR3 sequence: CASSILAGNYEQYF. CDR3 sequence (DNA): TGTGCCAGTAGTATTCTAGCGGGAAACTACGAGCAGTACTTC. Full variable domain (missing parts from reference TRBV19 and TRBJ2-7): DGGITQSPKYLFRKEGQNVTLSCEQNLNHDAMYWYRQDPGQGLRLIYYSQIVNDFQKGDIAEGYSVSREKKESFPLTVTSAQKNPTAFYLCASSILAGNYEQYFGPGTRLTVT.

This chain joins TRBV30 and TRBJ2-1; 10 nucleotides match TRBD2. V was pared by 4 bases and J by 0 bases, with 12 bases of the junction left unmatched. The CDR3 sequence is 18 residues long. Germline CDR1 GTSNPN, CDR2 SVGIG (reference sequence). In DNA, the CDR3 is TGTGCCTGGACTCTACCGGGACTAGCGTGGAGCTCCTACAATGAGCAGTTCTTC. Encoded protein: CAWTLPGLAWSSYNEQFF.

The chain carries TRBV7-9 and TRBJ1-2; D gene unclear. Germline lookup yields CDR1 SEHNR and CDR2 FQNEAQ (reference sequence). This CDR3 region has 15 residues. The ends were cut back, 1 base at V and 2 bases at J, with 11 bases in the middle. The CDR3 DNA follows: TGTGCCAGCAGCTTAGTGAAGGAGGAGAACTATGGCTACACCTTC. The encoded protein is CASSLVKEENYGYTF.

V is TRBV28 and J is TRBJ2-7, with D perhaps given as TRBD1 or TRBD2 (7 bases each). V lost 5 bases and J lost 7, with 18 bases in between. The CDR3 is 14 amino acids. The germline V gene has CDR1 MDHEN and CDR2 SYDVKM. In DNA form, the CDR3 reads TGTGCCAGCAGTCACCAGGGGGGGACTGGGGAGCAGTACTTC. It encodes CASSHQGGTGEQYF.

The sample holds one count of this clone. An end of the junction differs from the germline gene, which may be a read error. The V and J genes are TRBV7-9 and TRBJ2-2; a possible D gene is TRBD2 (5 bases). CDR1 and CDR2 (germline): SEHNR, FQNEAQ (reference sequence). There are 14 residues in the CDR3. CDR3 residues: CASSPIANAGELFF. The CDR3 DNA follows: TGTGCCAGCAGCCCCATAGCGAACGCCGGGGAGCTGTTTTTT.

The CDR3 sequence is CASRWSSGALNQPQHF. The CDR3 DNA reads as TGTGCCAGTAGATGGTCAAGCGGGGCCCTCAATCAGCCCCAGCATTTT. The chain couples TRBV19 to TRBJ1-5; a possible D gene is TRBD1 (5 bases). The germline V gene encodes CDR1 LNHDA and CDR2 SQIVND (reference sequence). The CDR3 totals 16 residues. Trimming left V 6 bases short and J 3 bases short, with 18 bases between.

The V gene is TRBV6-1, the J gene TRBJ2-1, with TRBD2 matching over 13 bases. The trim removed 4 bases at V and 9 bases at J, leaving 3 bases unmatched. Germline V gives CDR1 MNHNS, CDR2 SASEGT. There are 14 residues in the CDR3. CDR3: CASSARLAGGEQFF. Written as DNA, the CDR3 is TGTGCCAGCAGTGCCAGACTAGCGGGAGGTGAGCAGTTCTTC.

This chain connects TRBV29-1 to TRBJ2-1, with D hard to call. V was shortened by 3 bases and J by 1 base, with 10 bases between the two germline ends. From germline, CDR1 is SQVTM and CDR2 ANQGSEA. This CDR3 is 14 amino acids long. CDR3 region: CSVDAPDSYNEQFF. CDR3 DNA: TGCAGCGTTGATGCTCCCGATTCCTACAATGAGCAGTTCTTC.

The chain employs TRBV7-8 and TRBJ1-3; perhaps TRBD1 as D (5 bases). The germline gives CDR1 SGHVS, CDR2 FQNEAQ. The germline V and J ends were trimmed by 3 bases and 0 bases, with 9 bases remaining between them. The CDR3 is 15 residues long. The DNA for the CDR3 is TGTGCCAGCAGCTTGGGGGAGAGCTCTGGAAACACCATATATTTT. This codes for CASSLGESSGNTIYF. Supplemented by reference TRBV7-8 and TRBJ1-3, the full variable domain reads GAGVSQSPRYKVAKRGQDVALRCDPISGHVSLFWYQQALGQGPEFLTYFQNEAQLDKSGLPSDRFFAERPEGSVSTLKIQRTQQEDSAVYLCASSLGESSGNTIYFGEGSWLTVV.

The V gene is TRBV28, the J gene TRBJ2-7; D assignment may be TRBD1 or TRBD2 (5 bases each). The CDR3 length is 21 residues. V lost 6 bases and J lost 0, with 33 bases in between. CDR1 MDHEN and CDR2 SYDVKM come from the germline V gene. The CDR3 region has the DNA TGTGCCAGCAGACCAACCGAGGGGAGAGGGCACAGATCTACCCTCTCCTACGAGCAGTACTTC. Its protein is CASRPTEGRGHRSTLSYEQYF.